A single sample is the source of the 12 T cell receptor beta chains below, sequenced in a study of PD-1 blockade in classical Hodgkin lymphoma. The table came from immunoSEQ multiplex PCR; TCRdb's copy has only in-frame clones and leaves some out. Of roughly 64,000 clones in the sample, approximately 94% were seen once. Time point denoted: cycle 4 day 1 (C4D1), after 5 to 7 weeks of nivolumab. Autologous stem cell transplantation was followed by relapse in every patient, and brentuximab vedotin exposure varied. The sample here was peripheral blood mononuclear cells (PBMCs), taken before the fourth cycle of nivolumab. The receptors originated from a human donor with classical Hodgkin lymphoma.

J is TRBJ1-3 and V is TRBV18; tentatively, D is TRBD1 (6 bases). CDR1 and CDR2 from the germline V gene are KGHSH and LQKENI. With 6 bases removed from V and 0 bases from J, the gap between germline ends came to 15 bases. The CDR3 covers 16 residues. CDR3 sequence: CASSPGHSSSGNTIYF. CDR3 nucleotide sequence: TGTGCCAGCTCGCCGGGACACTCAAGCTCTGGAAACACCATATATTTT.

V usage is TRBV5-4 and J usage is TRBJ2-1; D ambiguous. V lost 3 bases and J lost 6, with 7 bases in between. The CDR3 runs to 12 residues. Looked up from germline, CDR1 is SGHNT and CDR2 is YYREEE (reference sequence). CDR3 region: CASSSKSNEQFF. The CDR3, as DNA: TGTGCCAGCAGCTCCAAGTCCAATGAGCAGTTCTTC.

The chain employs TRBV11-2 and TRBJ1-1; unclear D gene. CDR1 is SGHAT, CDR2 FQNNGV, per germline. This CDR3 is built from 13 residues. V lost 0 bases to trimming and J lost 1 base, with 3 bases between them. The DNA of the CDR3 is TGTGCCAGCAGCTTAGATTGGAACACTGAAGCTTTCTTT. Amino acids: CASSLDWNTEAFF.

The CDR3 nucleotides are TGTGCCATCACCTCAAAGGGATCTGGAACCGGGGAGCTGTTTTTT. Translated: CAITSKGSGTGELFF. The chain employs TRBV10-3 and TRBJ2-2; D not resolved. V was cut by 7 bases and J by 5 bases, with 17 bases left in between. CDR3 length: 15 residues. Germline-derived CDR1 and CDR2 are ENHRY and SYGVKD.

In nucleotides, the CDR3 is TGTGCCAGCAGCTTAGCCGGGAGTGTTCGCAATCAGCCCCAGCATTTT. Its translation: CASSLAGSVRNQPQHF. The V and J genes are TRBV7-2 and TRBJ1-5; D remains unclear. The ends were cut back, 0 bases at V and 2 bases at J, with 11 bases in the middle. Looked up from germline, CDR1 is SGHTA and CDR2 is FQGNSA. This CDR3 has 16 residues.

This chain connects TRBV4-2 to TRBJ2-7, with 9 nucleotides matching TRBD2. CDR1 and CDR2 from the germline V gene are LGHNA and YNFKEQ. The CDR3 consists of 17 residues. Trimming at V came to 0 bases and at J to 4 bases, leaving 10 bases not matched to a gene. The CDR3 nucleotides are TGTGCCAGCAGCCAAGAGGGGGCGGCTAGCGGGGTTTACGAGCAGTACTTC. This codes for CASSQEGAASGVYEQYF.

The J gene is TRBJ2-7, the V gene TRBV28; a possible D gene is TRBD2 (6 bases). Germline V CDR1 and CDR2: MDHEN, SYDVKM. V lost 3 bases and J 2 bases, leaving 17 bases between the germline ends. This CDR3 contains 16 residues. The CDR3: CASSFHGGARPYEQYF. The CDR3 nucleotides are TGTGCCAGCAGTTTTCACGGGGGAGCGCGACCCTACGAGCAGTACTTC.

J is TRBJ2-3 and V is TRBV7-9, with D possibly matching TRBD1 (6 bases). CDR3 length: 14 residues. Germline CDR1 reads SEHNR; CDR2 reads FQNEAQ (reference sequence). With 5 bases removed from V and 1 base from J, the gap between germline ends came to 10 bases. Written as DNA, the CDR3 is TGTGCCAGCAGCCGACAGGATCGCACAGATACGCAGTATTTT. Residues: CASSRQDRTDTQYF.

A note on this clone: Its ends do not fully match the called genes, so a read error is possible. This sequence joins TRBV5-6 and TRBJ2-5, with 7 nucleotides matching TRBD2. The CDR3 is 13 amino acids. Looked up from germline, CDR1 is SGHDT and CDR2 is YYEEEE. DNA of the CDR3: TGTGCCAGCAGTTTGGTGGGGGGGGAGACCCAGTACTTC. This translates into CASSLVGGETQYF.

This rearrangement joins TRBV6-5 to TRBJ2-7; TRBD1 matches at 7 bases. The trim removed 8 bases at V and 0 bases at J, leaving 4 bases unmatched. The CDR3 totals 13 residues. Germline CDR1 MNHEY, CDR2 SVGAGI. The CDR3 loop reads CASAGQDSYEQYF. The CDR3 coding sequence is TGTGCCAGCGCCGGACAGGACTCCTACGAGCAGTACTTC.

This sequence joins TRBV4-1 and TRBJ2-3, with TRBD2 matching over 8 bases. V was pared by 4 bases and J by 0 bases, with 9 bases of the junction left unmatched. The germline gives CDR1 MGHRA, CDR2 YSYEKL. The CDR3 has 17 residues. Written as DNA, the CDR3 is TGCGCCAGCAGCCCAAGCAGGGCTAGCGGGAGCACAGATACGCAGTATTTT. The encoded protein is CASSPSRASGSTDTQYF.

The count of this clone is one. CDR3 in amino acids: CASSLLADNEQFF. Here the CDR3 DNA reads TGTGCCAGCAGTTTACTAGCGGACAATGAGCAGTTCTTC. The V call is TRBV27, the J call TRBJ2-1, with 7 bases aligning to TRBD2. This CDR3 contains 13 residues. Germline assignment: CDR1 MNHEY and CDR2 SMNVEV (reference sequence). V lost 2 bases and J lost 5; bases outside the gene matches: 0.